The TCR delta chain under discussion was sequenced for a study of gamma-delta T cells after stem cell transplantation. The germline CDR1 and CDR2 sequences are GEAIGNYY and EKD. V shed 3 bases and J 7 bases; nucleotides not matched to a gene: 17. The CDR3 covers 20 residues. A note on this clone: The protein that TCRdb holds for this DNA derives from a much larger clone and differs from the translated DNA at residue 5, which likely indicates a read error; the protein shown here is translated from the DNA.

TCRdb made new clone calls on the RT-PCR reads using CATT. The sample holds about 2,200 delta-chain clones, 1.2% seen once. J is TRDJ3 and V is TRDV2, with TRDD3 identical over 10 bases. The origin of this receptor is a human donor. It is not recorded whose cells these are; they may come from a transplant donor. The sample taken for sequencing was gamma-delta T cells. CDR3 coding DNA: TGTGCCTGTGACGCCGTAATTTCCACGGTACTGGGGGATGACACCCGACAGATGTTTTTC. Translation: CACDAVISTVLGDDTRQMFF.